These T cell receptor beta chains were read from a single sample in a study of T-cell memory formation after mild COVID-19. Each CDR3 protein gets one entry after TCRdb re-called the 5' RACE reads with MiXCR. The table lists approximately 170,000 distinct CDR3 sequences, over 10% of them singletons. The sample comprised PBMCs or a T cell subset sorted from them (not recorded which). The source of these receptors is a young man who had mild COVID-19 (a few samples of this study predate the infection). Cell type and time point are not known. Both conserved end residues are part of each CDR3. Each record gives: V gene, J gene, CDR3 protein.

TRBV6-5	TRBJ1-3	CASSYSIPGQPYSGNTIYF
TRBV23-1	TRBJ2-4	CASQGTGVAKNIQYF
TRBV15	TRBJ2-5	CATSRDLKIQETQYF
TRBV7-8	TRBJ2-3	CASSLERNLVDTQYF
TRBV12-3/TRBV12-4	TRBJ1-4	CASSLGLTGTNEKLFF
TRBV7-2	TRBJ2-3	CASSLALPDTQYF
TRBV7-2	TRBJ2-3	CASSLGGGKDTQYF
TRBV6-5	TRBJ1-3	CASSIRQGGNTIYF
TRBV9	TRBJ2-3	CASSVVGESPTDTQYF
TRBV20-1	TRBJ2-3	CSARSLQGDTQYF
TRBV6-5	TRBJ1-1	CASRWGSIPDTEAFF
TRBV5-8	TRBJ1-2	CASSWEYGGYTF
TRBV20-1	TRBJ2-3	CSAKSGSTDTQYF
TRBV5-1	TRBJ1-1	CASSLQGMNTEAFF
TRBV7-3	TRBJ2-6	CASSPSFSPGANVLTF
TRBV9	TRBJ1-6	CASSSTSSDNSPLHF
TRBV3-1	TRBJ1-2	CASSQDGGANYTF
TRBV7-9	TRBJ2-5	CASSSTSGGGTQYF
TRBV7-2	TRBJ2-2	CASSQSPTGELFF
TRBV6-2/TRBV6-3	TRBJ1-4	CASRGPRAAERSEKLFF
TRBV18	TRBJ2-3	CARSPEFGDTQYF
TRBV12-3/TRBV12-4	TRBJ1-6	CASRGGRGRSPLHF
TRBV18	TRBJ2-1	CASSPPGTGDYNEQFF
TRBV20-1	TRBJ1-5	CSASLQDNSNQPQHF
TRBV7-9	TRBJ2-1	CASSLTVVPEQFF
TRBV11-3	TRBJ2-2	CASSFVSTGELFF
TRBV11-2	TRBJ1-2	CASSPLVSGRGYGYTF
TRBV28	TRBJ1-2	CASSQYLTGDQDYGYTF
TRBV19	TRBJ1-1	CASTSHGPPGLNTEAFF
TRBV9	TRBJ2-3	CASSVVTGPDTQYF
TRBV5-1	TRBJ1-3	CASSLDPVGNTIYF
TRBV4-3	TRBJ1-6	CASSHRPGQGVLYGNSPLHF
TRBV9	TRBJ1-3	CASSAEGAGTIYF
TRBV7-6	TRBJ2-2	CASSPGTTKTGELFF
TRBV12-3/TRBV12-4	TRBJ1-5	CASSLGGYRFQPQHF
TRBV5-1	TRBJ2-7	CASSSRDTYEQYF
TRBV2	TRBJ2-2	CATPDRETGELFF
TRBV29-1	TRBJ2-7	CSVAPHSYEQYF
TRBV28	TRBJ2-5	CASSLIRRETQYF
TRBV6-5	TRBJ1-5	CASSYSKSNQPQHF
TRBV7-2	TRBJ1-6	CASSGGQGMYSPLHF
TRBV6-5	TRBJ2-3	CASSYSKGGTDTQYF
TRBV7-2	TRBJ1-5	CASSRGTGGRYSNQPQHF
TRBV21-1	TRBJ2-5	CASSKGYRKETQYF
TRBV7-2	TRBJ2-3	CASSLSGGDWTDTQYF